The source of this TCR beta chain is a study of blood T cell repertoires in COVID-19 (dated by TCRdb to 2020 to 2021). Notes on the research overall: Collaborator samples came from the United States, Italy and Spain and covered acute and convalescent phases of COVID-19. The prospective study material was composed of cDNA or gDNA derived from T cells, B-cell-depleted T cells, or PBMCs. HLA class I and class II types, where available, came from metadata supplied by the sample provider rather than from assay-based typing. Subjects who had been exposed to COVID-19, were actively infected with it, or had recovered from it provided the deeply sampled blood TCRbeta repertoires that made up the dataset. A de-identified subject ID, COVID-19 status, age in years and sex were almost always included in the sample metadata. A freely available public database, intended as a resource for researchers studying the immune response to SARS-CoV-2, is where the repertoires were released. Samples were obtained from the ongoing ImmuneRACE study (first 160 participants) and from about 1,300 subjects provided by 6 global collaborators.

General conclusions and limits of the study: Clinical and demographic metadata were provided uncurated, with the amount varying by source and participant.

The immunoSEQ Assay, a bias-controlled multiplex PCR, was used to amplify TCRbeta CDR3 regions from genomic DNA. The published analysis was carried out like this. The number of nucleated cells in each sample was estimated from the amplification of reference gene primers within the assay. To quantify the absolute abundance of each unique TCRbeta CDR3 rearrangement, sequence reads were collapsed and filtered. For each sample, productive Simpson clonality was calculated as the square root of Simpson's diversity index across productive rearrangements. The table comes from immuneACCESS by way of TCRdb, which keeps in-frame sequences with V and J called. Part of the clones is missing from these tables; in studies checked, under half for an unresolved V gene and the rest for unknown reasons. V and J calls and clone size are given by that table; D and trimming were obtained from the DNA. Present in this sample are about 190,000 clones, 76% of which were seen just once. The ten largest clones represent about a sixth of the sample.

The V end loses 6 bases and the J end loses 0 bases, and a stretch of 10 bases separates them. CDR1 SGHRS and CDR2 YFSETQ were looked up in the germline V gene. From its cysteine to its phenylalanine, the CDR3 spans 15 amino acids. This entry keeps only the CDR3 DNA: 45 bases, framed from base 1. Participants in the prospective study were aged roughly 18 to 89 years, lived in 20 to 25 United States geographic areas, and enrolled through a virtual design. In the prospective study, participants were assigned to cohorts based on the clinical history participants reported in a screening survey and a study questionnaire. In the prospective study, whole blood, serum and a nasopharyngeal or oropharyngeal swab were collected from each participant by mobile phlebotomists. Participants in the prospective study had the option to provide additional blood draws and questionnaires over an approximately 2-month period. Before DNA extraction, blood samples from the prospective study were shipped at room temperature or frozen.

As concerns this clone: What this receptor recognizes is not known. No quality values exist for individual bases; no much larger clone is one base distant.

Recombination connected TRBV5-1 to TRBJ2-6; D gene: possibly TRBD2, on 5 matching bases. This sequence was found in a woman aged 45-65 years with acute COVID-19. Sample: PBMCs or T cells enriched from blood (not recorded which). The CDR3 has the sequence CASMEVNSGANVLTF. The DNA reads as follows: TGCGCCAGCATGGAGGTGAACTCTGGGGCCAACGTCCTGACTTTC.